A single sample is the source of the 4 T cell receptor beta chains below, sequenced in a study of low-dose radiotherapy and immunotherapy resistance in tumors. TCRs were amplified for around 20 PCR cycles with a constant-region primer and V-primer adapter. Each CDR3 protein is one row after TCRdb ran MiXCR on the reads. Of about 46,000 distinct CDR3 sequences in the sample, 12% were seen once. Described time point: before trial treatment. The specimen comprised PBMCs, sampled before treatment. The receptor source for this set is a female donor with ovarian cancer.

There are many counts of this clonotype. The CDR3: CASSLDSHRCFF. Here the CDR3 DNA reads TGTGCCAGCAGCTTGGACTCCCATAGGTGTTTCTTC. The genes are TRBV5-4 and TRBJ2-1; no firm D call. The length of the CDR3 is 12 residues. CDR1 is SGHNT and CDR2 is YYREEE in the germline V gene (reference sequence). V lost 0 bases, J lost 16 bases, and 14 bases lay in between.

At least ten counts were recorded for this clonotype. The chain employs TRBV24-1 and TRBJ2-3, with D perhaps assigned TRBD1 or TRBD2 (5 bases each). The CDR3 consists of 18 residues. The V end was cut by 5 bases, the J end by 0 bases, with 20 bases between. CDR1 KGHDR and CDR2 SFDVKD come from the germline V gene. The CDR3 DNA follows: TGTGCCACCAGTGGCCCCGGGACCAAGAACCCCAGCACAGATACGCAGTATTTT. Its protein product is CATSGPGTKNPSTDTQYF.

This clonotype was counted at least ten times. CDR3: CSVEAVEGPRGGYTF. In nucleotides, the CDR3 is TGCAGCGTTGAAGCCGTAGAGGGGCCGCGGGGCGGCTACACCTTC. The V call is TRBV29-1, the J call TRBJ1-2, with D maybe TRBD1 (5 bases). The germline gives CDR1 SQVTM, CDR2 ANQGSEA. V dropped 1 base and J dropped 8 bases, with 20 bases sitting between them. CDR3 length: 15 amino acids.

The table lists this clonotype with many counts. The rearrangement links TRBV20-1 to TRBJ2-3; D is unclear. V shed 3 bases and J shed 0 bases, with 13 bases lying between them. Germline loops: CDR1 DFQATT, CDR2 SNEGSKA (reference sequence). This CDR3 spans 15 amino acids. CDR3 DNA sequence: TGCAGTGCTAGCAATAGCAAACTAAGCACAGATACGCAGTATTTT. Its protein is CSASNSKLSTDTQYF.